This TCR beta chain was observed in a study of shared clonotypes between healthy human individuals. Whole-study results and caveats: Generally, naive subsets (rather than memory subsets) showed larger estimated richness. The study drew on few donors, limiting represented genetic and exposure-history diversity. Rarefaction exposed incomplete sorted-subset sequencing despite large depth.

The repertoire was sequenced with immunoSEQ multiplex PCR; TCRdb's copy has only in-frame clones and lacks some. The sample has some 980,000 clones; more than 75% are singletons. Regarding this clone: Antigen specificity is unknown.

This CDR3 is 15 amino acids long. J lost 5 bases, V lost 4 bases, and 6 bases had no gene match. The germline gives CDR1 SGHRS, CDR2 YFSETQ. The specimen was memory CD4+ T cells sorted from blood. Subset given: CD45RA-negative fraction. This sequence joins TRBV5-1 and TRBJ2-5, with TRBD2 matching 12 bases. The sequence came from a man in his late teens or twenties in good health. The CDR3 region has the DNA TGCGCCAGCAGCGTGACTAGCGGGAGTATGGAGACCCAGTACTTC. Encoded protein: CASSVTSGSMETQYF.